This T cell receptor (beta chain) is drawn from a study of T cells in narcolepsy. V shed 6 bases, J shed 5 bases, and the junction held 3 bases outside the gene matches. This CDR3 spans 13 amino acids. Germline-derived CDR1 and CDR2 are LNHDA and SQIVND (reference sequence). Measured with immunoSEQ multiplex PCR; TCRdb has only the in-frame clones, and not every one. The sample includes tens of thousands of clones, 79% of them seen just once. This sequence was found in a human donor in good health. Sequencing was performed on memory (CD45RA-) CD4+ T cells from blood. The chain recombines TRBV19 with TRBJ2-5, with 10 bases that match TRBD2. The CDR3: CASRLAGEETQYF. The CDR3 coding sequence is TGTGCCAGTAGGCTAGCGGGAGAGGAGACCCAGTACTTC.